Below, 15 T cell receptor beta chains from the same sample are listed, as sequenced in a study of T cell responses to AZD1222 COVID-19 vaccine. TCRdb's table, derived via immunoSEQ multiplex PCR, lists solely in-frame clones and lacks some. The sample records 100,000 to 150,000 clones, less than 95% being singletons. The sequences come from peripheral blood, collected on day 0 of MenACWY control vaccination. The source is an adult in good health.

This chain links TRBV6-2 or TRBV6-3 with TRBJ1-2; possible D gene TRBD1, 5 bases. Germline V gene data show CDR1 as MNHEY and CDR2 as SVGEGT. V was shortened by 2 bases and J by 4 bases, with 14 bases between the two germline ends. The CDR3 is made up of 15 amino acids. CDR3 protein: CASSYVRDWAYGYTF. CDR3 sequence (DNA): TGTGCCAGCAGTTACGTCAGGGACTGGGCCTATGGCTACACCTTC.

The rearrangement joins TRBV19 to TRBJ1-1, with 7 nucleotides matching TRBD1. The CDR3 has 14 amino acids. The germline V gene encodes CDR1 LNHDA and CDR2 SQIVND (reference sequence). Trimming cost V 5 bases and J 2 bases; bases outside gene matches: 5. The CDR3 DNA reads as TGTGCCAGTAGTTGGAGGGGGCAAAACACTGAAGCTTTCTTT. It specifies CASSWRGQNTEAFF.

The rearrangement uses TRBV28 and TRBJ1-1; perhaps TRBD1 as D (6 bases). Per germline, CDR1 MDHEN and CDR2 SYDVKM. The V and J ends lost 1 base and 1 base respectively, with 13 bases between them. CDR3 size: 16 residues. The CDR3 region has the DNA TGTGCCAGCAGTTTATTGGGGGGCGCGGGGAACACTGAAGCTTTCTTT. Translation: CASSLLGGAGNTEAFF.

The table lists this clone with a count of one. This sequence joins TRBV7-9 and TRBJ2-2, with TRBD2 as a possible D gene (6 bases). The CDR3 runs 15 residues. Looked up from germline, CDR1 is SEHNR and CDR2 is FQNEAQ (reference sequence). V was trimmed by 5 bases and J by 1 base, leaving 11 bases between them. The DNA of the CDR3 is TGTGCCAGCAGCCCGGGACTGGGGAACACCGGGGAGCTGTTTTTT. Translating gives CASSPGLGNTGELFF.

The genes are TRBV19 and TRBJ1-5; D gene ambiguous. This CDR3 has 13 residues. V lost 9 bases to trimming and J lost 1 base, with 10 bases between them. CDR1 and CDR2 from the germline V gene are LNHDA and SQIVND (reference sequence). The CDR3 coding sequence is TGTGCCAGCGCGTCTTTGAGCAATCAGCCCCAGCATTTT. Protein sequence: CASASLSNQPQHF.

V usage is TRBV5-1 and J usage is TRBJ2-3, with 9 bases that match TRBD1. The CDR3 sequence is 14 residues long. CDR1 SGHRS and CDR2 YFSETQ come from the germline V gene. V gave up 3 bases and J gave up 4 bases; unmatched junction bases: 3. The CDR3 is CASSSGQGSDTQYF. The DNA for the CDR3 is TGCGCCAGCAGCTCGGGACAGGGATCAGATACGCAGTATTTT.

This chain joins TRBV6-1 and TRBJ2-3; D is unclear. This CDR3 has 11 amino acids. V was pared by 3 bases and J by 5 bases, with 3 bases between. Germline CDR1 reads MNHNS; CDR2 reads SASEGT. The CDR3 loop reads CASSEGDTQYF. The CDR3 DNA reads TGTGCCAGCAGTGAGGGAGATACGCAGTATTTT.

The rearrangement uses TRBV28 and TRBJ1-4, with D possibly TRBD1 on 5 matching bases. The germline gives CDR1 MDHEN, CDR2 SYDVKM. Trimming stripped 5 bases from V and 5 bases from J, with 15 bases between. This CDR3 is built from 15 residues. Here the CDR3 reads CASSLRGLSNEKLFF. CDR3 DNA sequence: TGTGCCAGCAGTCTACGGGGGTTAAGCAATGAAAAACTGTTTTTT. The complete variable domain, with remaining parts taken from reference TRBV28 and TRBJ1-4, reads DVKVTQSSRYLVKRTGEKVFLECVQDMDHENMFWYRQDPGLGLRLIYFSYDVKMKEKGDIPEGYSVSREKKERFSLILESASTNQTSMYLCASSLRGLSNEKLFFGSGTQLSVL.

The CDR3, as DNA: TGCGCCAGCAGCTTGGGCGGAGTCCAAGAGACCCAGTACTTC. Its translation is CASSLGGVQETQYF. The rearrangement links TRBV5-1 to TRBJ2-5; D unresolved. Germline CDR1 and CDR2: SGHRS and YFSETQ. The CDR3 sequence is 14 residues long. Trimming pared 0 bases from V and 1 base from J, leaving 7 bases between.

A single count supports this clone. The rearrangement links TRBV7-9 to TRBJ2-7; tentatively, D is TRBD2 (5 bases). The CDR3 runs to 14 residues. Germline CDR1 reads SEHNR; CDR2 reads FQNEAQ (reference sequence). Trimming left V 0 bases short and J 4 bases short, with 10 bases between. The CDR3 spells CASSLAGVWYEQYF. As DNA, the CDR3 is TGTGCCAGCAGCTTAGCGGGAGTATGGTACGAGCAGTACTTC. Filled out from reference TRBV7-9 and TRBJ2-7, the complete variable domain reads DTGVSQNPRHKITKRGQNVTFRCDPISEHNRLYWYRQTLGQGPEFLTYFQNEAQLEKSRLLSDRFSAERPKGSFSTLEIQRTEQGDSAMYLCASSLAGVWYEQYFGPGTRLTVT.

The rearrangement uses TRBV27 and TRBJ2-3; D call uncertain. The CDR3 length is 14 residues. Germline values: CDR1 MNHEY, CDR2 SMNVEV (reference sequence). V gave up 3 bases and J gave up 0 bases, with 7 bases separating them. CDR3 protein: CASSFSDSTDTQYF. The CDR3 coding sequence is TGTGCCAGCAGTTTCTCTGACAGCACAGATACGCAGTATTTT.

V usage is TRBV11-2 and J usage is TRBJ2-5; no clear D gene. Looked up from germline, CDR1 is SGHAT and CDR2 is FQNNGV. V gave up 1 base and J gave up 2 bases, with 8 bases separating them. This CDR3 region has 14 residues. The CDR3 is CASSLGPSQETQYF. The CDR3 bases are TGTGCCAGCAGCTTAGGTCCATCGCAAGAGACCCAGTACTTC.

The chain links TRBV7-9 to TRBJ1-5; no reliable D call. The CDR3 sequence is 15 residues long. Per germline, CDR1 SEHNR and CDR2 FQNEAQ (reference sequence). V was clipped by 1 base and J by 0 bases, with 7 bases between them. The CDR3 loop reads CASSLDGDSNQPQHF. For the CDR3, the DNA is TGTGCCAGCAGCTTAGACGGGGATAGCAATCAGCCCCAGCATTTT.

The sample holds a few counts of this clone. J is TRBJ2-1 and V is TRBV18; no clear D. Germline assignment: CDR1 KGHSH and CDR2 LQKENI. Trimming removed 4 bases from V and 6 bases from J, with 7 bases in between. The CDR3 consists of 12 residues. CDR3 region: CASSLSTNEQFF. Here the CDR3 DNA reads TGTGCCAGCTCACTGTCCACCAATGAGCAGTTCTTC.

Turning to this clone: Other DNA sequences from this sample encode an identical CDR3 as well. The chain employs TRBV28 and TRBJ2-7; D not certain. V was clipped by 8 bases and J by 3 bases, with 5 bases between them. The CDR3 is made up of 10 amino acids. The germline gives CDR1 MDHEN, CDR2 SYDVKM. CDR3 in amino acids: CASGLYEQYF. CDR3 in DNA: TGTGCCAGCGGGCTCTACGAGCAGTACTTC.